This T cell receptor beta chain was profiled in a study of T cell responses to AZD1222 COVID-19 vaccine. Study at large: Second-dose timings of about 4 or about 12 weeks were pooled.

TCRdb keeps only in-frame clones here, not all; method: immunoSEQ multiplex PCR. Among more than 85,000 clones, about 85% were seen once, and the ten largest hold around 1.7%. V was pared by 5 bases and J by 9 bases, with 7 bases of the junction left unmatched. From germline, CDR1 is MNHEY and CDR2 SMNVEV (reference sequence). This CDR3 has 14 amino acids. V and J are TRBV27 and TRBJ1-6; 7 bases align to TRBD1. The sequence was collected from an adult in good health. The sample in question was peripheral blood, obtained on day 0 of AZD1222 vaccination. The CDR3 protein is CASSEDRVGSPLHF. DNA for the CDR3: TGTGCCAGCAGTGAAGACAGGGTGGGTTCACCCCTCCACTTT.